Sequencing of this T cell receptor beta chain was carried out in a study of PD-1 blockade in classical Hodgkin lymphoma. Study-level background: Patients were dosed intravenously with nivolumab at 3 mg/kg every 2 weeks.

Assay: immunoSEQ multiplex PCR; the TCRdb copy retains only in-frame clones and omits some. The table has roughly 13,000 clones, around 86% seen once. Each and every patient relapsed after autologous stem cell transplantation, and patients got differing brentuximab vedotin exposure. The germline CDR1 and CDR2 sequences are SGHRS and YFSETQ. This CDR3 has 16 residues. V was clipped by 3 bases and J by 7 bases; unmatched bases: 8. This receptor was taken from a human donor with classical Hodgkin lymphoma. The chain links TRBV5-1 to TRBJ2-6, with 9 nucleotides matching TRBD1. Sample: peripheral blood mononuclear cells (PBMCs), taken at baseline. The CDR3 loop reads CASSSRRDRVANVLTF. The CDR3 bases are TGCGCCAGCAGCTCGAGACGGGACAGGGTTGCCAACGTCCTGACTTTC.